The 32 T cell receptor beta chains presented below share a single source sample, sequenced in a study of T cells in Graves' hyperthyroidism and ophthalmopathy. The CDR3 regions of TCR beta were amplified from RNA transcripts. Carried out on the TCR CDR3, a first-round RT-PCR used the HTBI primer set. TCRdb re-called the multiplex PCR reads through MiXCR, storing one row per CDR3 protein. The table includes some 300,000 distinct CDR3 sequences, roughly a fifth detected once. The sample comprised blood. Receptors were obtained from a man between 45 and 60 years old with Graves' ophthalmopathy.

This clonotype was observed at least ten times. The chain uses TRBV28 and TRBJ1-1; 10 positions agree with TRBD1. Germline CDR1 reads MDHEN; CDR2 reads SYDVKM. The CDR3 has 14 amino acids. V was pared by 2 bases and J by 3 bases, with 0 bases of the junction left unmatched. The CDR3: CASSLGQGDTEAFF. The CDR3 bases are TGTGCCAGCAGTTTAGGACAGGGGGACACTGAAGCTTTCTTT.

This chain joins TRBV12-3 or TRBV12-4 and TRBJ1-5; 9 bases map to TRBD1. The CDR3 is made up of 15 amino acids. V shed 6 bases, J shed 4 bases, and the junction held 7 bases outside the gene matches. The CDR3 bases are TGTGCCAGCAGGGTCGGGACAGGGAATAATCAGCCCCAGCATTTT. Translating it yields CASRVGTGNNQPQHF.

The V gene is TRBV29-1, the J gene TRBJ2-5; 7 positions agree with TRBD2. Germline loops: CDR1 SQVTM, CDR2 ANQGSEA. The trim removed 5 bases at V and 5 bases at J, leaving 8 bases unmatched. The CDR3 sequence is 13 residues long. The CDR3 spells CSVFASGGETQYF. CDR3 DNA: TGCAGCGTTTTTGCTAGCGGCGGGGAGACCCAGTACTTC.

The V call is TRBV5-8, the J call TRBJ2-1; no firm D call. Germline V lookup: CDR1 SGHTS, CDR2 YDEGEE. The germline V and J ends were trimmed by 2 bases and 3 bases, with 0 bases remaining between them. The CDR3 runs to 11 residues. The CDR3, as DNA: TGTGCCAGCAGCTTCTACAATGAGCAGTTCTTC. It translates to CASSFYNEQFF. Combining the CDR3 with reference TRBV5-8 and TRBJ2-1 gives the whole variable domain EAGVTQSPTHLIKTRGQQATLRCSPISGHTSVYWYQQALGLGLQFLLWYDEGEERNRGNFPPRFSGRQFPNYSSELNVNALELEDSALYLCASSFYNEQFFGPGTRLTVL.

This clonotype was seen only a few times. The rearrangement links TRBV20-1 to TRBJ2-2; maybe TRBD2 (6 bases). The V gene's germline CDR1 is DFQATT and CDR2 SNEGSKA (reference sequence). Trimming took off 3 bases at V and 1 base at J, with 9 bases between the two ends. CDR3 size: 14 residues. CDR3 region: CSARAGGNTGELFF. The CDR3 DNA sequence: TGCAGTGCTAGGGCCGGGGGGAACACCGGGGAGCTGTTTTTT.

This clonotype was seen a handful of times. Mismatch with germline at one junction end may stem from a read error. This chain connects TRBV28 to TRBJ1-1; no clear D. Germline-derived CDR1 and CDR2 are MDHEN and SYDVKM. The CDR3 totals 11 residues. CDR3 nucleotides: TGTGCCAGCAGACAGACCCCTGACGCTTTCTTT. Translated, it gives CASRQTPDAFF.

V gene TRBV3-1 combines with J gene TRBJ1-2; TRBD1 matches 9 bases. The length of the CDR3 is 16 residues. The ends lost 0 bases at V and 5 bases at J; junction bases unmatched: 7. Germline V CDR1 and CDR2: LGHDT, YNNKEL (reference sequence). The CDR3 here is CASSQDRGQGGYGYTF. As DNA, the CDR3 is TGTGCCAGCAGCCAAGATCGGGGACAGGGAGGGTATGGCTACACCTTC.

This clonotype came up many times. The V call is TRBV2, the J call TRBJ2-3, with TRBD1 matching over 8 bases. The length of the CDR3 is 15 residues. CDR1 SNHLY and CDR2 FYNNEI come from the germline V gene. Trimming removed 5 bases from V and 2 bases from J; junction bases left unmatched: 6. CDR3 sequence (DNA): TGTGCCAGCAGTCCTACACAGGGGGACACAGATACGCAGTATTTT. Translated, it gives CASSPTQGDTDTQYF.

The CDR3 loop is CASRDPVGYGYTF. The CDR3, as DNA: TGTGCCAGCAGAGACCCGGTGGGGTATGGCTACACCTTC. This chain uses TRBV28 with TRBJ1-2, with D unresolved. Germline V gene lookup returns CDR1 MDHEN and CDR2 SYDVKM. V gave up 6 bases and J gave up 5 bases, with 13 bases separating them. The CDR3 length is 13 residues.

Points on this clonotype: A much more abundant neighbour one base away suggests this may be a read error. This chain's CDR3 is CASSGARQATDTQYF. CDR3 nucleotides: TGTGCCAGCAGTGGAGCTAGACAGGCCACAGATACGCAGTATTTT. V usage is TRBV2 and J usage is TRBJ2-3; TRBD1 is a possible D gene (6 bases). Germline V gene sequence: CDR1 SNHLY, CDR2 FYNNEI. The CDR3 is 15 residues long. Trimming cost V 4 bases and J 2 bases, with 13 bases left between them.

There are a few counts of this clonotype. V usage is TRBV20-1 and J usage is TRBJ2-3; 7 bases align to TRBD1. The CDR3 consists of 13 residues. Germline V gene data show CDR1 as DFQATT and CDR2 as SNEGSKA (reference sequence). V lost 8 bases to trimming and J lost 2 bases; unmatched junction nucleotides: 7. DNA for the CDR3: TGCAGTACCGACAGGGCTCTCACAGATACGCAGTATTTT. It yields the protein CSTDRALTDTQYF.

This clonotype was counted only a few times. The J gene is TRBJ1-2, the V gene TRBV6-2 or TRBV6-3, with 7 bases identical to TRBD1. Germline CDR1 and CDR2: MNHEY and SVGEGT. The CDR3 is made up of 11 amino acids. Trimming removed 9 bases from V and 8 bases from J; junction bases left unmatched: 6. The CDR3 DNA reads TGTGCCAGTGGAACAGGGGAAGGCTACACCTTC. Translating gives CASGTGEGYTF.

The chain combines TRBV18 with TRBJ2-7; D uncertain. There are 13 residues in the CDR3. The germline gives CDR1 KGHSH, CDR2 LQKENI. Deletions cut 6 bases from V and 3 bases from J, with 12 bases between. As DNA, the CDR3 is TGTGCCAGCTCGCCTACCTCCGACTACGAGCAGTACTTC. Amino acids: CASSPTSDYEQYF. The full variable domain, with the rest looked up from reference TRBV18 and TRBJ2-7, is NAGVMQNPRHLVRRRGQEARLRCSPMKGHSHVYWYRQLPEEGLKFMVYLQKENIIDESGMPKERFSAEFPKEGPSILRIQQVVRGDSAAYFCASSPTSDYEQYFGPGTRLTVT.

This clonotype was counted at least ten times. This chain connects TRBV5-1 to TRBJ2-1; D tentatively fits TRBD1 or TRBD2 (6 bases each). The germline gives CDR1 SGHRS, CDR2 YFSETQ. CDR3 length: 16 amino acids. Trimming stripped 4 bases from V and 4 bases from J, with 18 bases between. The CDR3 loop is CASSAGTRGVYNEQFF. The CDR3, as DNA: TGCGCCAGCAGCGCGGGAACTAGGGGGGTATACAATGAGCAGTTCTTC. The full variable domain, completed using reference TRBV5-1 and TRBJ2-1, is KAGVTQTPRYLIKTRGQQVTLSCSPISGHRSVSWYQQTPGQGLQFLFEYFSETQRNKGNFPGRFSGRQFSNSRSEMNVSTLELGDSALYLCASSAGTRGVYNEQFFGPGTRLTVL.

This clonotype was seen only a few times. The CDR3 spells CASSFDRTLSYTF. The CDR3 region has the DNA TGTGCCAGCAGCTTCGACCGGACGCTTAGCTACACCTTC. This chain connects TRBV6-2 or TRBV6-3 to TRBJ1-2; D ambiguous. Germline values: CDR1 MNHEY, CDR2 SVGEGT. Between the trimmed V and J ends, which lost 6 bases and 9 bases, there was a span of 17 bases. The CDR3 is 13 residues long.

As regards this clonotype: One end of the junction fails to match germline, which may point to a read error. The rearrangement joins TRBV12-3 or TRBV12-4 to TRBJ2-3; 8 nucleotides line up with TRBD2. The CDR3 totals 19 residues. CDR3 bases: TGTGCCAGCAATTTAATAAGGGGAGACGGGAGGGCCCTCCCAGATACGCAGTATTTT. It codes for CASNLIRGDGRALPDTQYF.

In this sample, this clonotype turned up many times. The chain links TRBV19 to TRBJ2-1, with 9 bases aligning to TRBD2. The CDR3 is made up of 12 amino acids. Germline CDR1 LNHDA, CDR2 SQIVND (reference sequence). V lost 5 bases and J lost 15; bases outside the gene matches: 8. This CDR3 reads CASSPYSGRRFF. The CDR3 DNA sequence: TGTGCCAGTAGTCCCTATAGCGGGAGAAGGTTCTTC. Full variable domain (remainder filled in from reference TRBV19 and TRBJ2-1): DGGITQSPKYLFRKEGQNVTLSCEQNLNHDAMYWYRQDPGQGLRLIYYSQIVNDFQKGDIAEGYSVSREKKESFPLTVTSAQKNPTAFYLCASSPYSGRRFFGPGTRLTVL.

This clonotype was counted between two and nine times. The CDR3 here is CASSPGDSSTDTQYF. For the CDR3, the DNA is TGTGCCAGCAGTCCGGGGGATTCTAGCACAGATACGCAGTATTTT. The chain joins TRBV6-1 to TRBJ2-3, with D possibly being TRBD2 (6 bases). This CDR3 comprises 15 residues. Trimming took 5 bases from V and 0 from J, leaving 12 bases between them. The germline CDR1 and CDR2 sequences are MNHNS and SASEGT.

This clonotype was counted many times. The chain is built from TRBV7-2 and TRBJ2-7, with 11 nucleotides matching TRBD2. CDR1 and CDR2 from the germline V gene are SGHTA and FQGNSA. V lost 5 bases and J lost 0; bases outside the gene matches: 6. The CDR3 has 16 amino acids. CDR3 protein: CASSRFGTSGSYEQYF. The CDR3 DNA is TGTGCCAGCAGCCGATTCGGGACTAGCGGCTCCTACGAGCAGTACTTC. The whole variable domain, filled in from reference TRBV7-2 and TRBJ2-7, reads GAGVSQSPSNKVTEKGKDVELRCDPISGHTALYWYRQSLGQGLEFLIYFQGNSAPDKSGLPSDRFSAERTGGSVSTLTIQRTQQEDSAVYLCASSRFGTSGSYEQYFGPGTRLTVT.

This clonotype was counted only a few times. The CDR3 reads CASRVGQATGGYTF. DNA for the CDR3: TGTGCCAGTAGAGTCGGACAGGCGACGGGCGGCTACACCTTC. This chain joins TRBV19 and TRBJ1-2; the match to TRBD1 covers 7 bases. This CDR3 region has 14 residues. Germline CDR1 LNHDA, CDR2 SQIVND (reference sequence). The J segment lost 8 bases and the V segment lost 6 bases, leaving 12 bases of the junction unmatched.

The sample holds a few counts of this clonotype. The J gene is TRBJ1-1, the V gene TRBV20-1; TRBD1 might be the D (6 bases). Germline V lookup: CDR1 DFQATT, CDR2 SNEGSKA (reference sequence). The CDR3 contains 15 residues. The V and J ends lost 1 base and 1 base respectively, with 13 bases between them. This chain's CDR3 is CSARVPRGQNTEAFF. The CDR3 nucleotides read TGCAGTGCTAGAGTCCCTCGGGGACAGAACACTGAAGCTTTCTTT.

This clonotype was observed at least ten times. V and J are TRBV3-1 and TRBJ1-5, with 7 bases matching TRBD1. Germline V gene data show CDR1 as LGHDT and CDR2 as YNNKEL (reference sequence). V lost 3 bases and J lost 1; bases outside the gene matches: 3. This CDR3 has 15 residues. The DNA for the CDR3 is TGTGCCAGCAGCCAGGACAGGCGGAGCAATCAGCCCCAGCATTTT. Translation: CASSQDRRSNQPQHF. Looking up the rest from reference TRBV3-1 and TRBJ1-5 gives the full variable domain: DTAVSQTPKYLVTQMGNDKSIKCEQNLGHDTMYWYKQDSKKFLKIMFSYNNKELIINETVPNRFSPKSPDKAHLNLHINSLELGDSAVYFCASSQDRRSNQPQHFGDGTRLSIL.

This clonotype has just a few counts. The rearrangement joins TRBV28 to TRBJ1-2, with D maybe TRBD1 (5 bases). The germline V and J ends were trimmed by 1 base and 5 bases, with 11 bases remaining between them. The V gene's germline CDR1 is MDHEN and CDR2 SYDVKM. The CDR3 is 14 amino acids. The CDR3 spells CASSLSGDGYGYTF. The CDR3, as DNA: TGTGCCAGCAGTTTATCGGGGGATGGATATGGCTACACCTTC.

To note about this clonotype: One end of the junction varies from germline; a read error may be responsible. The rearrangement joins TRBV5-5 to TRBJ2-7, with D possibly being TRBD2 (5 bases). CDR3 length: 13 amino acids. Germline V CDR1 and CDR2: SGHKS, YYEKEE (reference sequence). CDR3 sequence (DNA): TGCGCCAGCAGCTTGAGGGTGGACTACGAGCAGTACTTC. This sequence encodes CASSLRVDYEQYF.

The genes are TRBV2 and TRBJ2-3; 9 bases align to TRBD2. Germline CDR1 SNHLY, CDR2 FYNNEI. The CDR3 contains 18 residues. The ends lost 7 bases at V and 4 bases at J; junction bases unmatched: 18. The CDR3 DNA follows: TGTGCCAGCAAACGACCCGGCGGTCTCGCGGGGGGGGCAGATACGCAGTATTTT. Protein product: CASKRPGGLAGGADTQYF.

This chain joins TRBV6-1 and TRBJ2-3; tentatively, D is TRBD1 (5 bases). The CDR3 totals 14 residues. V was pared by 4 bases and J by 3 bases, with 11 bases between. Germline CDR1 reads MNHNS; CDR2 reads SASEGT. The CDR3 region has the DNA TGTGCCAGCAGTGCTCAGGCAGGGACAGATACGCAGTATTTT. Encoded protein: CASSAQAGTDTQYF.

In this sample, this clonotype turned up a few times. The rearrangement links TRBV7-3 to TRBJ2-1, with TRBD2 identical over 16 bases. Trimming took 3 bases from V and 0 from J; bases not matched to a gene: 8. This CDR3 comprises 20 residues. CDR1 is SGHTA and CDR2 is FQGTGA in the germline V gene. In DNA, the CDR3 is TGTGCCAGCAGCTTGAAGGGACTAGCGGGAGGGCGGAGCTCCTACAATGAGCAGTTCTTC. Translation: CASSLKGLAGGRSSYNEQFF.

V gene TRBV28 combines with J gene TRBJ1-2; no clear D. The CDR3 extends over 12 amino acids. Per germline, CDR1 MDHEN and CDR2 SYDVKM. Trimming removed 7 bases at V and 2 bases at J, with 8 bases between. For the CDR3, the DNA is TGTGCCAGCACCGCCGGGAACTATGGCTACACCTTC. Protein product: CASTAGNYGYTF.

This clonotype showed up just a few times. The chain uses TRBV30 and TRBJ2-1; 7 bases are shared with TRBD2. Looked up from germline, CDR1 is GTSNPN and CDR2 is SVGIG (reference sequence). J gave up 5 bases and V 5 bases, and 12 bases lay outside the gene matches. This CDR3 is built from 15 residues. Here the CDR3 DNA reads TGTGCCTGGGCTTTAAGGGCTAGCGGCAACAATGAGCAGTTCTTC. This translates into CAWALRASGNNEQFF.

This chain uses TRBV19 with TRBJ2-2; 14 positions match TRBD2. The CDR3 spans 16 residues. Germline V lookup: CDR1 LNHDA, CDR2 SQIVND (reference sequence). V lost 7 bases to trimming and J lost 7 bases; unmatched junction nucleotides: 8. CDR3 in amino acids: CASTAGLAGVNGELFF. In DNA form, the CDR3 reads TGTGCCAGTACCGCGGGACTAGCGGGAGTGAACGGGGAGCTGTTTTTT.

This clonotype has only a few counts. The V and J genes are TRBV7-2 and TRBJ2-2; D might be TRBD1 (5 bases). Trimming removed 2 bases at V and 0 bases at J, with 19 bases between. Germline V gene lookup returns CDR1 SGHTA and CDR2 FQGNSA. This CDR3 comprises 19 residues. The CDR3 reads CASSLRSTGAYANTGELFF. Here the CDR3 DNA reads TGTGCCAGCAGCTTACGCTCCACAGGCGCCTACGCGAACACCGGGGAGCTGTTTTTT.

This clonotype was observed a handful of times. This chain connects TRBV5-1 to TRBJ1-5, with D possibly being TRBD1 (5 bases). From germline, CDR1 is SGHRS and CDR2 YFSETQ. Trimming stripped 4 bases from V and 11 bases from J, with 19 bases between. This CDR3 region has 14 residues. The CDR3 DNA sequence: TGCGCCAGCAGCCTAGGGACGGGAGCAATGACCCAGCATTTT. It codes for CASSLGTGAMTQHF.